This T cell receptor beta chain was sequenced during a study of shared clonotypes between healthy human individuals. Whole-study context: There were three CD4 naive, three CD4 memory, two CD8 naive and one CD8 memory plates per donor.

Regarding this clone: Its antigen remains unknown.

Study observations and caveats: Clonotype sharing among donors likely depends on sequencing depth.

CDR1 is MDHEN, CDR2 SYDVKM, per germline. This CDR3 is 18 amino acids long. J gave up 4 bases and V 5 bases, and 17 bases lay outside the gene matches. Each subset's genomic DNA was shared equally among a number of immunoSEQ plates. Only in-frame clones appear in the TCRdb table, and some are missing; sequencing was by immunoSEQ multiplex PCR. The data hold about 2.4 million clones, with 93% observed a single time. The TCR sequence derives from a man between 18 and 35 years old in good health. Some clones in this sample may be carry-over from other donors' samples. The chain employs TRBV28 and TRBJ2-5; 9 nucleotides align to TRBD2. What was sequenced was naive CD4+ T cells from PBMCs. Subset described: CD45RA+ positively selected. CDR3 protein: CASSATGTSSLGGETQYF. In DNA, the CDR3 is TGTGCCAGCAGTGCCACCGGGACTAGCAGCCTGGGAGGAGAGACCCAGTACTTC.